The T cell receptor (beta chain) under discussion was sequenced for a study of cytomegalovirus exposure and HLA in healthy donors. The V end lost 1 base, the J end lost 2 bases, and 11 bases lay between the germline ends. CDR1 is SEHNR, CDR2 FQNEAQ, per germline (reference sequence). The CDR3 length is 16 residues. The PCR contained 60 Vbeta and 13 Jbeta primers. TCRdb's copy holds only in-frame clones and misses some; the assay was immunoSEQ multiplex PCR. The repertoire holds around 150,000 clones, with around 80% as singletons. Comment on this clone: The identical CDR3 is also encoded by other nucleotide sequences in the sample.

The chain links TRBV7-9 to TRBJ1-4; D not certain. The sequencing sample was made of PBMCs. The receptor was derived from a man younger than 45 in good health. This CDR3 reads CASSLGDRGTNEKLFF. As DNA, the CDR3 is TGTGCCAGCAGCTTAGGCGACCGGGGTACTAATGAAAAACTGTTTTTT.